This TCR beta chain was observed in a study of blood T cells in healthy people across ages. A second PCR of roughly 7 to 11 cycles used a sample-barcoded 5' primer and a J-beta primer mix. MiXCR, run by TCRdb on the 5' RACE reads, gives a single entry per CDR3 protein. Here the sample spans 1.2 million to 1.5 million distinct CDR3 sequences, 59% being singletons. Note on this clonotype: The target antigen is unknown.

Overall study findings and caveats: Naive T cell percentage showed a strong correlation with the diversity of TCR beta. Older individuals had lower TCR beta diversity per million T cells (the decline was roughly linear).

The germline CDR1 and CDR2 sequences are SEHNR and FQNEAQ (reference sequence). This CDR3 comprises 15 residues. The clonotype was recovered from a young man in good health. The chain employs TRBV7-9 and TRBJ2-1, with TRBD2 matching over 9 bases. TRBJ2-7 matches the DNA end more closely, so the J call is doubtful. Sequenced sample: blood. The CDR3: CASSFTWTSVFEQYF. The CDR3 coding sequence is TGTGCCAGCAGCTTTACTTGGACTAGCGTTTTTGAGCAGTACTTC.